Sequencing of this T cell receptor (beta chain) was carried out in a study of beta chain features in type 1 diabetes. Notes on the study in general: Within patients, naive, central memory and Treg TCRB repertoires seemed more similar than within healthy donors.

Isolated RNA was reverse transcribed in full, so expressed TCRB transcripts were sequenced. The average read count of naive, central memory and regulatory T cell samples was some 3.5 million. TCRdb's table, derived via immunoSEQ multiplex PCR, lists solely in-frame clones and lacks some. The sample yields roughly 500,000 clones, approximately 30% seen once. This clone was seen more than once but under ten times. Its antigen is still unknown. Trimming cost V 1 base and J 0 bases, with 12 bases left between them. The germline V gene encodes CDR1 LNHNV and CDR2 YYDKDF (reference sequence). This CDR3 has 16 amino acids.

Sequences were obtained from naive CD4+ T cells from blood. The chain is built from TRBV15 and TRBJ2-5, with D unclear. This clonotype was obtained from a man aged 18 to 30 in good health. CDR3 residues: CATSRAVLGYQETQYF. CDR3 bases: TGTGCCACCAGCAGAGCTGTTCTGGGGTACCAAGAGACCCAGTACTTC.